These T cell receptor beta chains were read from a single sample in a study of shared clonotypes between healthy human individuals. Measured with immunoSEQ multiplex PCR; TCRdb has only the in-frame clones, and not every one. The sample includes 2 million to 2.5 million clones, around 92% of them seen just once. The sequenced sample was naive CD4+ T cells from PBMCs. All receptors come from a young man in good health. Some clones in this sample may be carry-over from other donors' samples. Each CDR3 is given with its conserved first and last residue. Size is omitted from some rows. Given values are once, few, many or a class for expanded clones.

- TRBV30 CAWSAQGNTEAFF
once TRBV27 CASSLSSGSYGYTF
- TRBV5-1 CASRLDEKLFF
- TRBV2 CASTSSGRVEKLFF
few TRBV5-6 CASSPAGQGRSYTF
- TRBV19 CASSPRIGGELFF
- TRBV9 CASSVRLGPYNEQFF
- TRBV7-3 CASSLMTSDEQFF
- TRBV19 CASSTRDRGPTVQETQYF
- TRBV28 CASTPGLARYEQYF
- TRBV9 CASSPRPPDTGELFF
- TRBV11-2 CASSLGGRYSYTF
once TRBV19 CASSLLGTQETQYF
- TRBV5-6 CASSAGPGQGYEQYF
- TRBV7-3 CASSPGQISNTGELFF
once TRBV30 CAWSGVLYSGNTIYF
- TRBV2 CAGLRDRGGEQYF
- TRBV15 CATSRDSAGGPIFSYNEQFF
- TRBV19 CASSTGDSRVLEQYF
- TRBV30 CAWGGGYEKLFF
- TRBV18 CASSPPRGTDTQYF
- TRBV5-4 CASSLEGRRGKLFF
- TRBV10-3 CAISEDRSSGNTIYF
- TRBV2 CASSEARGGEKLFF
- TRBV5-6 CASSPGWGGYTF
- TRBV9 CASSVGAGRAMGTGELFF
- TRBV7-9 CASSSSSGRIEYEQYF
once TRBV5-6 CASSALLGSGETQYF
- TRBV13 CASSLSGSSPGELFF
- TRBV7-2 CASSLGVSGPSYEQYF
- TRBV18 CASSSVAGGNQPQHF
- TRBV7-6 CASSLGTELEGYTF
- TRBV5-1 CASSPRPMGSHEQYF
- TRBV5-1 CASSPIAGETEAFF
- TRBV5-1 CASSLHSATNEKLFF
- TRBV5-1 CASKDTGELFF
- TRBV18 CASSIGETQYF
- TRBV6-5 CASQGGLTGELFF
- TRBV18 CASSNQREGTGELFF
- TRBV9 CASSVGGAGQETQYF
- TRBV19 CASSIESGVPGELFF
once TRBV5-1 CASSPGLAGGAQETQYF
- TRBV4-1 CASSQVGRGWRNSPLHF
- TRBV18 CASSPNPGTGFLGGYTF
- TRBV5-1 CASSTAAGVSYEQYF
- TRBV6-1 CASSGAGSGANVLTF
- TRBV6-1 CASSQGRDTQYF
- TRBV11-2 CASSLGTGSTEAFF
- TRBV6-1 CASIGQGAYEQYF
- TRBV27 CASADRDGLYNEQFF